The 22 T cell receptor beta chains below come from one sample, sequenced in a study of T-cell reconstitution after alpha-beta-depleted transplantation in children. As it was prepared, the TCRbeta library received unique molecular identifiers. Each CDR3 protein gets one entry after TCRdb re-called the PCR reads with MiXCR. The profile shows 90,000 to 100,000 distinct CDR3 sequences, 9.5% to 15% of them singletons. Sample: PBMCs from the stem cell graft donor, taken from the stem cell graft. The receptors stem from a human donor who donated a stem cell graft to a child with inherited bone marrow failure.

The V and J genes are TRBV28 and TRBJ2-7; TRBD2 might be the D (6 bases). CDR3 length: 14 amino acids. V dropped 4 bases and J dropped 2 bases, with 12 bases sitting between them. CDR1 is MDHEN and CDR2 is SYDVKM in the germline V gene. CDR3 loop: CASSSGLKAYEQYF. Written as DNA, the CDR3 is TGTGCCAGCAGTTCGGGACTGAAAGCCTACGAGCAGTACTTC.

This clonotype was observed at least ten times. The genes are TRBV25-1 and TRBJ2-3; no firm D call. CDR1 is MGHDK and CDR2 is SYGVNS in the germline V gene. Trimming took 4 bases from V and 1 from J, leaving 9 bases between them. This CDR3 has 14 amino acids. The CDR3 spells CASSVEHGTDTQYF. CDR3 DNA sequence: TGTGCCAGCAGTGTAGAGCACGGCACAGATACGCAGTATTTT. Full variable domain (remainder filled in from reference TRBV25-1 and TRBJ2-3): EADIYQTPRYLVIGTGKKITLECSQTMGHDKMYWYQQDPGMELHLIHYSYGVNSTEKGDLSSESTVSRIRTEHFPLTLESARPSHTSQYLCASSVEHGTDTQYFGPGTRLTVL.

In this sample, this clonotype turned up many times. V gene TRBV2 combines with J gene TRBJ2-7; D possibly matches TRBD1 or TRBD2 (5 bases each). Per germline, CDR1 SNHLY and CDR2 FYNNEI. The V end was cut by 4 bases, the J end by 7 bases, with 17 bases between. This CDR3 has 14 amino acids. In nucleotides, the CDR3 is TGTGCCAGCAGTGTAATAGGGACGTGGGGAGAGCAGTACTTC. It translates to CASSVIGTWGEQYF.

The sample holds many counts of this clonotype. This chain links TRBV5-1 with TRBJ2-5; tentatively, D is TRBD1 or TRBD2 (5 bases each). This CDR3 is 14 amino acids long. Germline values: CDR1 SGHRS, CDR2 YFSETQ. V lost 4 bases and J 7 bases, leaving 17 bases between the germline ends. CDR3 DNA: TGCGCCAGCAGCGAGGACTCTTCTGGGGGGACCCAGTACTTC. It codes for CASSEDSSGGTQYF. The whole variable domain, remainder taken from reference TRBV5-1 and TRBJ2-5, is KAGVTQTPRYLIKTRGQQVTLSCSPISGHRSVSWYQQTPGQGLQFLFEYFSETQRNKGNFPGRFSGRQFSNSRSEMNVSTLELGDSALYLCASSEDSSGGTQYFGPGTRLLVL.

At least ten counts were recorded for this clonotype. This sequence joins TRBV28 and TRBJ2-3; TRBD1 agrees at 7 bases. This CDR3 spans 16 amino acids. The germline V gene encodes CDR1 MDHEN and CDR2 SYDVKM. V dropped 5 bases and J dropped 2; count of bases not matched to a gene: 10. The CDR3 loop reads CASSPRTGLVTDTQYF. The DNA for the CDR3 is TGTGCCAGCAGTCCCAGGACAGGATTGGTCACAGATACGCAGTATTTT.

This clonotype occurred many times. CDR3 nucleotide sequence: TGCAGCGTTATAAAAGGGCCGAACACTGAAGCTTTCTTT. Its protein product is CSVIKGPNTEAFF. The gene calls are TRBV29-1 and TRBJ1-1, with D unresolved. Germline CDR1 reads SQVTM; CDR2 reads ANQGSEA. CDR3 length: 13 amino acids. Trimming pared 5 bases from V and 1 base from J, leaving 11 bases between.

This clonotype was counted a few times. A read error may be the cause here, since a much bigger clone is one base away. The CDR3 sequence is CASSQQGTGANVLTF. The CDR3 bases are TGTGCCAGCAGCCAACAGGGAACCGGGGCCAACGTCCTGACTTTC. The V call is TRBV3-1, the J call TRBJ2-6; weak D call: TRBD1 (5 bases). Per the germline V gene, CDR1 is LGHDT and CDR2 is YNNKEL (reference sequence). The CDR3 is 15 amino acids. The V end was cut by 2 bases, the J end by 4 bases, with 9 bases between.

In this sample, this clonotype turned up many times. CDR3 residues: CAISEPGGRDIAYEQYF. The CDR3 DNA reads TGTGCCATCAGTGAGCCAGGCGGGCGGGACATAGCCTACGAGCAGTACTTC. The chain joins TRBV10-3 to TRBJ2-7; D is perhaps TRBD1 or TRBD2 (6 bases each). Trimming left V 2 bases short and J 2 bases short, with 19 bases between. This CDR3 has 17 amino acids. Germline V lookup: CDR1 ENHRY, CDR2 SYGVKD.

This clonotype was counted at least ten times. This chain links TRBV20-1 with TRBJ2-3, with 12 bases fitting TRBD2. Germline V lookup: CDR1 DFQATT, CDR2 SNEGSKA (reference sequence). CDR3 length equals 13 residues. CDR3 residues: CSTSGRSTDTQYF. CDR3 DNA sequence: TGCAGCACTAGCGGGAGGAGTACAGATACGCAGTATTTT.

This clonotype appeared many times. The chain links TRBV4-3 to TRBJ1-4; no clear D. This CDR3 has 16 amino acids. The germline gives CDR1 LGHNA, CDR2 YSLEER. V dropped 4 bases and J dropped 0 bases, with 12 bases sitting between them. For the CDR3, the DNA is TGCGCCAGCAGCCCAGCAGCGAGCGCAACTAATGAAAAACTGTTTTTT. Translated: CASSPAASATNEKLFF.

This clonotype was recorded many times. The rearrangement joins TRBV5-6 to TRBJ1-2, with TRBD1 identical over 7 bases. V shed 4 bases and J 4 bases; nucleotides not matched to a gene: 4. Germline assignment: CDR1 SGHDT and CDR2 YYEEEE. This CDR3 spans 13 amino acids. For the CDR3, the DNA is TGTGCCAGCAGCGTGGGACAGCCCTATGGCTACACCTTC. Translating it yields CASSVGQPYGYTF.

This clonotype was seen ten or more times. The V call is TRBV19, the J call TRBJ2-1; D is unresolved. Trimming left V 1 base short and J 2 bases short, with 3 bases between. CDR3 length: 13 residues. Germline CDR1 LNHDA, CDR2 SQIVND (reference sequence). CDR3 DNA sequence: TGTGCCAGTAGTATAGGACCCTACAATGAGCAGTTCTTC. Its protein is CASSIGPYNEQFF. Supplemented by reference TRBV19 and TRBJ2-1, the full variable domain reads DGGITQSPKYLFRKEGQNVTLSCEQNLNHDAMYWYRQDPGQGLRLIYYSQIVNDFQKGDIAEGYSVSREKKESFPLTVTSAQKNPTAFYLCASSIGPYNEQFFGPGTRLTVL.

In its sample, this clonotype was seen a few times. A much larger clone lies one base from this, so it may be a read error. The chain employs TRBV5-1 and TRBJ2-1; a weak D match, TRBD1 (5 bases). Germline V gene sequence: CDR1 SGHRS, CDR2 YFSETQ. The length of the CDR3 is 13 residues. V lost 6 bases, J lost 6 bases, and 13 bases lay in between. The CDR3 here is CASNVQVGNEQFF. The CDR3 DNA is TGCGCCAGCAATGTACAGGTGGGCAATGAGCAGTTCTTC.

This clonotype was counted ten times or more. The chain recombines TRBV28 with TRBJ2-1; 13 bases line up with TRBD2. The J segment lost 6 bases and the V segment lost 4 bases, leaving 6 bases of the junction unmatched. The CDR3 runs 16 residues. CDR1 MDHEN and CDR2 SYDVKM come from the germline V gene. CDR3 coding DNA: TGTGCCAGCAGTTACGGACTAGCGGGAGTTAGCAATGAGCAGTTCTTC. Protein sequence: CASSYGLAGVSNEQFF.

With regard to this clonotype: Germline is not matched at one junction end, which may reflect a read error. V usage is TRBV27 and J usage is TRBJ2-7; TRBD2 is a possible D gene (6 bases). Germline CDR1 and CDR2: MNHEY and SMNVEV (reference sequence). This CDR3 comprises 15 residues. The CDR3 DNA follows: TGTGCCATCAGTTTCATCGGGGGAAGCTCCTACGAGCAGTACTTC. It codes for CAISFIGGSSYEQYF.

At least ten counts were recorded for this clonotype. The rearrangement uses TRBV4-3 and TRBJ1-3; 7 bases line up with TRBD1. Per the germline V gene, CDR1 is LGHNA and CDR2 is YSLEER. This CDR3 comprises 14 residues. The junction had 7 bases not matched to a gene; V was cut back by 3 bases and J by 8 bases. CDR3 region: CASSQTGRRDTIYF. The CDR3 DNA sequence: TGCGCCAGCAGCCAGACAGGGCGGCGGGACACCATATATTTT.

This chain uses TRBV28 with TRBJ2-4; D gene unclear. Germline V gene data show CDR1 as MDHEN and CDR2 as SYDVKM. The germline V and J ends were trimmed by 3 bases and 0 bases, with 12 bases remaining between them. This CDR3 region has 16 residues. In nucleotides, the CDR3 is TGTGCCAGCAGTTTTGTTGGCCCCATAGCCAAAAACATTCAGTACTTC. Residues: CASSFVGPIAKNIQYF. The full variable domain, with the rest looked up from reference TRBV28 and TRBJ2-4, is DVKVTQSSRYLVKRTGEKVFLECVQDMDHENMFWYRQDPGLGLRLIYFSYDVKMKEKGDIPEGYSVSREKKERFSLILESASTNQTSMYLCASSFVGPIAKNIQYFGAGTRLSVL.

This clonotype came up many times. The chain is built from TRBV5-1 and TRBJ2-3; TRBD2 agrees at 9 bases. The V and J ends lost 5 bases and 2 bases, in that order; junction bases with no gene match: 6. This CDR3 comprises 15 residues. Germline-derived CDR1 and CDR2 are SGHRS and YFSETQ. CDR3 bases: TGCGCCAGCAGGCTAGCGGGGTCCACCACAGATACGCAGTATTTT. Translated, it gives CASRLAGSTTDTQYF.

This clonotype was recorded many times. The chain recombines TRBV4-2 with TRBJ2-1; 10 nucleotides line up with TRBD2. This CDR3 is 15 amino acids long. Germline V gene sequence: CDR1 LGHNA, CDR2 YNFKEQ. V lost 3 bases, J lost 2 bases, and 1 base stayed unmatched. CDR3 nucleotide sequence: TGTGCCAGCAGCCACACTAGCGGGGCCTACAATGAGCAGTTCTTC. Translation gives CASSHTSGAYNEQFF.

This clonotype was counted between two and nine times. The V and J genes are TRBV2 and TRBJ2-7, with 7 bases matching TRBD2. The CDR3 runs 12 residues. V lost 7 bases and J lost 6; bases outside the gene matches: 6. Germline values: CDR1 SNHLY, CDR2 FYNNEI. The CDR3 reads CASTAGEGEQYF. DNA of the CDR3: TGTGCCAGCACGGCGGGAGAAGGCGAGCAGTACTTC.

This clonotype was recorded at least ten times. The J gene is TRBJ1-5, the V gene TRBV5-8; the D gene is possibly TRBD1 (6 bases). V dropped 5 bases and J dropped 7 bases, with 13 bases sitting between them. This CDR3 contains 13 residues. Germline CDR1 is SGHTS and CDR2 is YDEGEE. The CDR3: CASSKGGGQPQHF. Here the CDR3 DNA reads TGTGCCAGCAGTAAGGGAGGGGGACAGCCCCAGCATTTT.

This clonotype has ten or more counts. The J gene is TRBJ2-5, the V gene TRBV29-1; TRBD1 agrees at 10 bases. CDR3 length: 13 residues. Germline-derived CDR1 and CDR2 are SQVTM and ANQGSEA. J was trimmed by 1 base and V by 7 bases; bases with no gene match: 3. This CDR3 reads CSGGQGVQETQYF. The CDR3 nucleotides read TGCAGCGGCGGACAGGGGGTCCAAGAGACCCAGTACTTC.